A selection of T cell receptor beta chains follows, all from one sample in a study of T cell responses to AZD1222 COVID-19 vaccine. The data were produced by immunoSEQ multiplex PCR, yet TCRdb's version contains in-frame clones alone and is incomplete. The table records approximately 88,000 clones, just over 90% of them present only once. Sequenced material: peripheral blood, taken 28 days after the second AZD1222 dose. These TCRs come from an adult who received the AZD1222 COVID-19 vaccine. Each CDR3 is given with its conserved first and last residue. The order of the fields is D gene, clone size, V gene, J gene, CDR3 protein, CDR3 DNA. D genes are given only for firm matches. For some rows the clone size is stated as once, few or many, or as a class when expanded; others skip it.

d_call: NA
clone_size: NA
v_call: TRBV10-2
j_call: TRBJ2-3
cdr3_aa: CASIRGGSTDTQYF
cdr3_nt: TGCGCCAGCATAAGGGGGGGCAGCACAGATACGCAGTATTTT

d_call: TRBD1
clone_size: NA
v_call: TRBV5-1
j_call: TRBJ1-1
cdr3_aa: CASSLGAGQGRANTEAFF
cdr3_nt: TGCGCCAGCAGCTTGGGGGCCGGACAGGGAAGAGCGAACACTGAAGCTTTCTTT

d_call: TRBD1
clone_size: NA
v_call: TRBV5-8
j_call: TRBJ2-3
cdr3_aa: CASSQRQGDTDTQYF
cdr3_nt: TGTGCCAGCAGCCAAAGACAGGGGGACACAGATACGCAGTATTTT

d_call: TRBD1
clone_size: NA
v_call: TRBV19
j_call: TRBJ1-2
cdr3_aa: CASTGAMGQMSANYGYTF
cdr3_nt: TGTGCCAGTACGGGAGCCATGGGACAGATGAGCGCCAACTATGGCTACACCTTC

d_call: NA
clone_size: NA
v_call: TRBV27
j_call: TRBJ1-1
cdr3_aa: CASSFRENTEAFF
cdr3_nt: TGTGCCAGCAGTTTTCGGGAGAACACTGAAGCTTTCTTT

d_call: NA
clone_size: NA
v_call: TRBV7-9
j_call: TRBJ2-6
cdr3_aa: CASSLVGAGANVLTF
cdr3_nt: TGTGCCAGCAGCTTAGTAGGTGCTGGGGCCAACGTCCTGACTTTC

d_call: TRBD1
clone_size: NA
v_call: TRBV7-2
j_call: TRBJ1-4
cdr3_aa: CASSLDRGSNEKLFF
cdr3_nt: TGTGCCAGCAGCCTAGACAGGGGATCTAATGAAAAACTGTTTTTT

d_call: NA
clone_size: NA
v_call: TRBV12-3/TRBV12-4
j_call: TRBJ2-1
cdr3_aa: CASSLRADNEQFF
cdr3_nt: TGTGCCAGCAGTTTACGCGCGGACAATGAGCAGTTCTTC

d_call: NA
clone_size: NA
v_call: TRBV29-1
j_call: TRBJ1-1
cdr3_aa: CSARESTEAFF
cdr3_nt: TGCAGCGCGCGTGAGTCCACTGAAGCTTTCTTT

d_call: NA
clone_size: NA
v_call: TRBV10-3
j_call: TRBJ2-2
cdr3_aa: CAISSADGSNTGELFF
cdr3_nt: TGTGCCATCAGTTCCGCGGACGGATCGAACACCGGGGAGCTGTTTTTT

d_call: TRBD1
clone_size: once
v_call: TRBV5-8
j_call: TRBJ1-5
cdr3_aa: CASSLQGARNQPQHF
cdr3_nt: TGTGCCAGCAGCCTACAGGGGGCGAGGAATCAGCCCCAGCATTTT

d_call: TRBD1
clone_size: NA
v_call: TRBV6-5
j_call: TRBJ1-1
cdr3_aa: CASRSRGSYTEAFF
cdr3_nt: TGTGCCAGCAGGAGCAGGGGGAGCTACACTGAAGCTTTCTTT

d_call: NA
clone_size: NA
v_call: TRBV11-3
j_call: TRBJ1-1
cdr3_aa: CASSSDSMNTEAFF
cdr3_nt: TGTGCCAGCAGCTCGGACAGCATGAACACTGAAGCTTTCTTT

d_call: NA
clone_size: once
v_call: TRBV6-6
j_call: TRBJ1-1
cdr3_aa: CASSLSRFTEAFF
cdr3_nt: TGTGCCAGCAGTCTATCGCGCTTCACTGAAGCTTTCTTT

d_call: TRBD1
clone_size: NA
v_call: TRBV6-5
j_call: TRBJ2-7
cdr3_aa: CASSRRQGDEQYF
cdr3_nt: TGTGCCAGCAGTCGGAGACAGGGAGACGAGCAGTACTTC

d_call: NA
clone_size: NA
v_call: TRBV14
j_call: TRBJ2-5
cdr3_aa: CASSQVRGYQETQYF
cdr3_nt: TGTGCCAGCAGCCAAGTTCGGGGCTATCAAGAGACCCAGTACTTC

d_call: NA
clone_size: NA
v_call: TRBV18
j_call: TRBJ1-4
cdr3_aa: CASSPNSRDEKLFF
cdr3_nt: TGTGCCAGCTCACCAAACTCTCGGGACGAAAAACTGTTTTTT

d_call: TRBD1
clone_size: NA
v_call: TRBV11-2
j_call: TRBJ2-2
cdr3_aa: CASSLQGARTGELFF
cdr3_nt: TGTGCCAGCAGCTTACAGGGGGCTCGGACCGGGGAGCTGTTTTTT

d_call: NA
clone_size: NA
v_call: TRBV7-9
j_call: TRBJ1-2
cdr3_aa: CASSLASGTYGYTF
cdr3_nt: TGTGCCAGCAGCTTAGCATCGGGAACCTATGGCTACACCTTC